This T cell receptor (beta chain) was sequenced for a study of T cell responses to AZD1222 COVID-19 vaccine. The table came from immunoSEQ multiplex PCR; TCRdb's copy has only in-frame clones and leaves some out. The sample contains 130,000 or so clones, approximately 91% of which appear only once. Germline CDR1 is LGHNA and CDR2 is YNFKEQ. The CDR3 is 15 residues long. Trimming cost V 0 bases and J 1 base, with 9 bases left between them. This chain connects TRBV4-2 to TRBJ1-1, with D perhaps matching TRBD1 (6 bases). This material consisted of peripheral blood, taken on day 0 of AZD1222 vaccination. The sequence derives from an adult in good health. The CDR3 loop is CASSQERGANTEAFF. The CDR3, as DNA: TGTGCCAGCAGCCAAGAGAGGGGGGCGAACACTGAAGCTTTCTTT.